These T cell receptor beta chains were read from a single sample in a study of T cell repertoires in cytomegalovirus infection. Using its own MiXCR run on the reads, TCRdb lists one record per CDR3 protein. The sample has about 57,000 distinct CDR3 sequences; over 20% are singletons. Their cognate antigens are unknown. Sequenced here: CD8+ T cells from cultured PBMCs, sampled from culture after CMV antigen stimulation. These receptors were obtained from a human donor in good health (CMV status not recorded). Some clones in this sample may be carry-over from other donors' samples. Both conserved end residues are part of each CDR3. The order of the fields is J gene, V gene, CDR3 protein.

j_gene: TRBJ1-2
v_gene: TRBV7-9
CDR3aa: CASSGDYYGYTF

j_gene: TRBJ2-1
v_gene: TRBV11-2
CDR3aa: CASSKWLAGGYNEQFF

j_gene: TRBJ1-1
v_gene: TRBV6-2/TRBV6-3
CDR3aa: CASRPLGGNTEAFF

j_gene: TRBJ1-1
v_gene: TRBV12-3/TRBV12-4
CDR3aa: CASRNQDTEAFF

j_gene: TRBJ1-1
v_gene: TRBV29-1
CDR3aa: CSVEDLLWTLNTEAFF

j_gene: TRBJ1-1
v_gene: TRBV7-6
CDR3aa: CASSLGQGASTEAFF

j_gene: TRBJ2-2
v_gene: TRBV6-2/TRBV6-3
CDR3aa: CASRILDRGGTGELFF

j_gene: TRBJ2-1
v_gene: TRBV2
CDR3aa: CASSDRYNEQFF

j_gene: TRBJ1-2
v_gene: TRBV12-3/TRBV12-4
CDR3aa: CASSIPGGGYTF

j_gene: TRBJ2-7
v_gene: TRBV4-3
CDR3aa: CASSQDLTGTGSYEQYF

j_gene: TRBJ2-5
v_gene: TRBV10-3
CDR3aa: CAIAGQGGKETQYF

j_gene: TRBJ2-2
v_gene: TRBV10-3
CDR3aa: CAISDPPSISGELFF

j_gene: TRBJ2-1
v_gene: TRBV11-1
CDR3aa: CASSSLAEVYNEQFF

j_gene: TRBJ1-6
v_gene: TRBV19
CDR3aa: CASSIPRGRSPLHF

j_gene: TRBJ1-4
v_gene: TRBV28
CDR3aa: CASSLAFGQGDEKLFF

j_gene: TRBJ1-5
v_gene: TRBV19
CDR3aa: CASSIVVTGNQPQHF

j_gene: TRBJ2-3
v_gene: TRBV12-3/TRBV12-4
CDR3aa: CASTRGSGGDTQYF

j_gene: TRBJ1-3
v_gene: TRBV7-2
CDR3aa: CASSRYSPNRLTGNTIYF

j_gene: TRBJ2-7
v_gene: TRBV12-3/TRBV12-4
CDR3aa: CASTPGSGGAGQYF

j_gene: TRBJ2-7
v_gene: TRBV7-3
CDR3aa: CASSLGVGSSYEQYF

j_gene: TRBJ1-2
v_gene: TRBV4-1
CDR3aa: CASSQEGAANYGYTF

j_gene: TRBJ2-7
v_gene: TRBV7-2
CDR3aa: CASSARQGRNDEQYF

j_gene: TRBJ2-3
v_gene: TRBV7-2
CDR3aa: CASSLPGRTGTDTQYF

j_gene: TRBJ2-1
v_gene: TRBV7-8
CDR3aa: CASSSTRYEQFF

j_gene: TRBJ1-1
v_gene: TRBV12-3/TRBV12-4
CDR3aa: CASSLRHPNTEAFF

j_gene: TRBJ1-1
v_gene: TRBV6-2/TRBV6-3
CDR3aa: CASSYTLLGQGRENTEAFF

j_gene: TRBJ2-7
v_gene: TRBV4-3
CDR3aa: CASSQGRDLSYEQYF

j_gene: TRBJ1-5
v_gene: TRBV6-2/TRBV6-3
CDR3aa: CASSYSGPYYGQPQHF

j_gene: TRBJ1-1
v_gene: TRBV20-1
CDR3aa: CSARDRDEGVRNTEAFF

j_gene: TRBJ2-5
v_gene: TRBV7-6
CDR3aa: CATRRGETQYF

j_gene: TRBJ2-3
v_gene: TRBV28
CDR3aa: CDSSPLEEADTQYF

j_gene: TRBJ1-4
v_gene: TRBV19
CDR3aa: CASSNPGQINEKLFF

j_gene: TRBJ1-5
v_gene: TRBV7-9
CDR3aa: CASSLDSSYQPQHF

j_gene: TRBJ1-5
v_gene: TRBV12-3/TRBV12-4
CDR3aa: CASSLQGARNQPQHF

j_gene: TRBJ1-4
v_gene: TRBV27
CDR3aa: CASRRDGARDEKLFF

j_gene: TRBJ1-1
v_gene: TRBV7-2
CDR3aa: CASSLKQGVGNEAFF

j_gene: TRBJ1-1
v_gene: TRBV7-2
CDR3aa: CASSYGTGEAFF

j_gene: TRBJ1-2
v_gene: TRBV7-8
CDR3aa: CASSLVRGSYGYTF

j_gene: TRBJ2-2
v_gene: TRBV27
CDR3aa: CASSFGGTGELFF

j_gene: TRBJ2-2
v_gene: TRBV29-1
CDR3aa: CSVEVRGIANTGELFF

j_gene: TRBJ1-1
v_gene: TRBV12-3/TRBV12-4
CDR3aa: CASTPSIIPSEEAFF

j_gene: TRBJ2-3
v_gene: TRBV2
CDR3aa: CASSEGQGIDTQYF

j_gene: TRBJ2-5
v_gene: TRBV7-2
CDR3aa: CASSLRLSQQETQYF

j_gene: TRBJ1-1
v_gene: TRBV7-8
CDR3aa: CASSSRGNTEAFF

j_gene: TRBJ1-5
v_gene: TRBV7-8
CDR3aa: CASSSRQGTRQPQHF

j_gene: TRBJ2-5
v_gene: TRBV7-2
CDR3aa: CASSLGGLLQETQYF

j_gene: TRBJ2-7
v_gene: TRBV4-1
CDR3aa: CASSQDPGSGGPRTYF

j_gene: TRBJ2-7
v_gene: TRBV11-2
CDR3aa: CASSLKAHPQYEQYF

j_gene: TRBJ2-5
v_gene: TRBV12-3/TRBV12-4
CDR3aa: CASSFGLAGGRGETQYF

j_gene: TRBJ1-5
v_gene: TRBV19
CDR3aa: CASRKSQGSLDLYQPQHF

j_gene: TRBJ2-7
v_gene: TRBV7-2
CDR3aa: CASSPRRPGRLYEQYF

j_gene: TRBJ2-7
v_gene: TRBV27
CDR3aa: CASSLRPDYEQYF

j_gene: TRBJ2-1
v_gene: TRBV28
CDR3aa: CASRTSGDYNEQFF

j_gene: TRBJ2-7
v_gene: TRBV4-1
CDR3aa: CASSQDHLADYEQYF

j_gene: TRBJ1-1
v_gene: TRBV6-2/TRBV6-3
CDR3aa: CARELRWTGEEAFF

j_gene: TRBJ1-2
v_gene: TRBV7-6
CDR3aa: CASSLAGTGYGYTF